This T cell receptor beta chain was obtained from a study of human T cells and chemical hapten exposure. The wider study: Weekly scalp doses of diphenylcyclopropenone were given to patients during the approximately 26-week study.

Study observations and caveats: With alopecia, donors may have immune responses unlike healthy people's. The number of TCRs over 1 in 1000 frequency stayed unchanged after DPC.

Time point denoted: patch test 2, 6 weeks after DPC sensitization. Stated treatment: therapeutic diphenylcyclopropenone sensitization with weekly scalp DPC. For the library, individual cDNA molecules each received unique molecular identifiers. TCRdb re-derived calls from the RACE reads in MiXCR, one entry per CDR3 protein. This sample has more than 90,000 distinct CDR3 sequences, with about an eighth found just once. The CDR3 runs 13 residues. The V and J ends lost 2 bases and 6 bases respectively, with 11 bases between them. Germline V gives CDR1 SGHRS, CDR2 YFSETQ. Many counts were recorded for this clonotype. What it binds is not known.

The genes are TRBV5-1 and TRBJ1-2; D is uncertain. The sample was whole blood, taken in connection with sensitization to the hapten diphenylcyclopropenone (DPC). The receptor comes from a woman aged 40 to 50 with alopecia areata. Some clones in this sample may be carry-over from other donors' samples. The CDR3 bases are TGCGCCAGCAGCTTCGGGGATCAGGATGGCTACACCTTC. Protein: CASSFGDQDGYTF.